This T cell receptor beta chain was observed in a study of shared clonotypes between healthy human individuals. The CDR3 is made up of 14 amino acids. Per the germline V gene, CDR1 is SGHRS and CDR2 is YFSETQ. The V gene lost 4 bases and the J gene lost 10 bases, with 15 bases spanning the gap. Assay used: immunoSEQ multiplex PCR; TCRdb lists only in-frame clones, some missing. The sample includes around 2.5 million clones, more than 85% of them seen just once. The sequence was collected from a man younger than 35 in good health. Some clones in this sample may be carry-over from other donors' samples. What was sequenced was naive CD4+ T cells from PBMCs. Subset here: CD45RA+ positively selected. This chain uses TRBV5-1 with TRBJ1-6; D unclear. The chain's CDR3 is CASSQAGARSPLHF. As DNA, the CDR3 is TGCGCCAGCAGCCAGGCGGGAGCTCGGTCACCCCTCCACTTT.